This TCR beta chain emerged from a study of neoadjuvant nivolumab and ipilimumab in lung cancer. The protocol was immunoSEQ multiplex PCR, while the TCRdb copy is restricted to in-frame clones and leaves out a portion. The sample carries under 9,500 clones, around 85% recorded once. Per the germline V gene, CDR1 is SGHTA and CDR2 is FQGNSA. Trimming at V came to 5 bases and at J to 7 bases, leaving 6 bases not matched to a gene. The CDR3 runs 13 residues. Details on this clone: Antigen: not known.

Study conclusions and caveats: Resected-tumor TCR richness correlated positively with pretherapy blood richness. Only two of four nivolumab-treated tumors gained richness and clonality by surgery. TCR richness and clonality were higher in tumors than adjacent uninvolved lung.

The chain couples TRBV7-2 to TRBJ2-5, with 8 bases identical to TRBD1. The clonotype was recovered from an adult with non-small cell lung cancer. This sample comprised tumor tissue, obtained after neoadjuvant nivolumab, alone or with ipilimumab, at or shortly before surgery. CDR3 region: CASSGQGSGTQYF. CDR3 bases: TGTGCCAGCAGCGGACAGGGCTCGGGGACCCAGTACTTC.